This section outlines one TCR beta chain sequence together with its context. These data originate in a study of blood T cell repertoires in COVID-19. Patients from Seattle were sampled longitudinally, starting during active infection. Libraries were prepared by immunoSEQ multiplex PCR; TCRdb keeps only in-frame clonotypes and omits some of them. Of some 180,000 clones in the sample, 82% were seen once. The clonotype was recovered from an older woman with COVID-19, enrolled during active disease. Sequencing was carried out using peripheral blood.

In DNA, the CDR3 is TGTGCCAGCAGCCTACGAGCCGGGACTAGCAGTCTCAAGCAGTACTTC. Translated: CASSLRAGTSSLKQYF. The genes are TRBV13 and TRBJ2-7; 9 nucleotides align to TRBD2. Losses at the gene ends were 5 bases for V and 8 bases for J; bases not matched to a gene: 16. Germline values: CDR1 PRHDT, CDR2 FYEKMQ (reference sequence). CDR3 length: 16 residues.